This passage covers 27 T cell receptor beta chains from one sample sequenced in a study of T cell repertoires in cytomegalovirus infection. TCRdb fed the reads into MiXCR, producing one record per CDR3 protein. The table has over 150,000 distinct CDR3 sequences, about a sixth seen once; the top ten hold less than 25%. The sequenced sample consisted of CD8+ T cells from PBMCs. The source is a human donor in good health (CMV status not recorded). Some clones in this sample may be carry-over from other donors' samples.

This clonotype turned up a few times. V is TRBV20-1 and J is TRBJ2-1; tentatively, D is TRBD2 (6 bases). CDR1 and CDR2 (germline): DFQATT, SNEGSKA (reference sequence). The CDR3 sequence is 14 residues long. V lost 6 bases to trimming and J lost 3 bases, with 15 bases between them. In DNA, the CDR3 is TGCAGTGCCGGCCTGGGCGGGGACTACAATGAGCAGTTCTTC. It encodes CSAGLGGDYNEQFF.

The sample holds a few counts of this clonotype. The chain couples TRBV7-9 to TRBJ2-1; 10 bases match TRBD2. CDR3 size: 15 residues. The V and J ends lost 7 bases and 5 bases, in that order; junction bases with no gene match: 8. Germline-derived CDR1 and CDR2 are SEHNR and FQNEAQ (reference sequence). The CDR3 DNA reads as TGTGCCAGCACCCTCGGTCTAGCGGGGGACAATGAGCAGTTCTTC. This sequence encodes CASTLGLAGDNEQFF.

This clonotype was seen more than once but under ten times. CDR3 nucleotide sequence: TGTGCCAGCGTGTGGGGACTAGCGGCCACAGATACGCAGTATTTT. Its protein product is CASVWGLAATDTQYF. J is TRBJ2-3 and V is TRBV2; 11 nucleotides agree with TRBD2. Germline values: CDR1 SNHLY, CDR2 FYNNEI. Trimming cost V 8 bases and J 2 bases; bases outside gene matches: 6. The CDR3 sequence is 15 residues long.

The chain combines TRBV12-3 or TRBV12-4 with TRBJ1-2; 10 nucleotides agree with TRBD1. J gave up 6 bases and V 6 bases, and 7 bases lay outside the gene matches. CDR3 size: 14 residues. The CDR3 loop reads CASRQGQGKNGYTF. DNA for the CDR3: TGTGCCAGCAGGCAGGGACAGGGGAAGAATGGCTACACCTTC.

The table lists this clonotype with many counts. The CDR3 DNA reads TGTGCCAGCAGCCCCTTTCCGCCGGGGGGCGTCACTGAAGCTTTCTTT. Translation gives CASSPFPPGGVTEAFF. This chain joins TRBV7-8 and TRBJ1-1; D is perhaps TRBD1 (6 bases). CDR1 and CDR2 from the germline V gene are SGHVS and FQNEAQ. The CDR3 is 16 amino acids. V lost 5 bases, J lost 4 bases, and 20 bases lay in between.

This clonotype was seen more than once but under ten times. The chain uses TRBV2 and TRBJ2-7; D remains ambiguous. CDR1 is SNHLY, CDR2 FYNNEI, per germline. The CDR3 runs 14 residues. V was shortened by 4 bases and J by 3 bases, with 13 bases between the two germline ends. As DNA, the CDR3 is TGTGCCAGCAGTGCTAACCCCAGGTTCTACGAGCAGTACTTC. It yields the protein CASSANPRFYEQYF.

This clonotype turned up a few times. The chain couples TRBV7-9 to TRBJ2-5, with 7 nucleotides matching TRBD2. This CDR3 has 14 residues. The germline V gene encodes CDR1 SEHNR and CDR2 FQNEAQ (reference sequence). The J segment lost 5 bases and the V segment lost 5 bases, leaving 8 bases of the junction unmatched. CDR3 sequence: CASSPSNGRETQYF. As DNA, the CDR3 is TGTGCCAGCAGCCCTTCTAACGGGAGGGAGACCCAGTACTTC.

The chain carries TRBV7-9 and TRBJ2-3; D might be TRBD1 or TRBD2, each matching 5 bases. The V and J ends lost 4 bases and 2 bases respectively, with 16 bases between them. Germline V gene data show CDR1 as SEHNR and CDR2 as FQNEAQ (reference sequence). This CDR3 is built from 16 residues. CDR3 region: CASSWKGSPNTDTQYF. CDR3 bases: TGTGCCAGCAGCTGGAAGGGGAGTCCGAACACAGATACGCAGTATTTT.

This clonotype occurred many times. The chain uses TRBV7-2 and TRBJ2-3; TRBD2 agrees at 9 bases. This CDR3 region has 16 residues. V lost 1 base and J lost 5; bases outside the gene matches: 7. From germline, CDR1 is SGHTA and CDR2 FQGNSA. The CDR3 region has the DNA TGTGCCAGCAGCTTAGTGGGCGGGGGGGCCCAAGATACGCAGTATTTT. Translating gives CASSLVGGGAQDTQYF.

This chain uses TRBV20-1 with TRBJ1-3; 8 positions agree with TRBD1. Looked up from germline, CDR1 is DFQATT and CDR2 is SNEGSKA (reference sequence). This CDR3 region has 15 residues. V lost 1 base and J lost 8; bases outside the gene matches: 10. This CDR3 is CSARGRGRGSDTIYF. DNA for the CDR3: TGCAGTGCTAGAGGCAGGGGGCGAGGTAGTGACACCATATATTTT.

The chain combines TRBV7-6 with TRBJ2-6; 7 bases are a match to TRBD1. This CDR3 has 16 amino acids. Germline V CDR1 and CDR2: SGHVS, FNYEAQ. V lost 5 bases and J lost 4; bases outside the gene matches: 8. DNA for the CDR3: TGTGCCAGCAGCCCAATAACAGGGGCCGGGGCCAACGTCCTGACTTTC. It yields the protein CASSPITGAGANVLTF. The full variable domain, completed using reference TRBV7-6 and TRBJ2-6, is GAGVSQSPRYKVTKRGQDVALRCDPISGHVSLYWYRQALGQGPEFLTYFNYEAQQDKSGLPNDRFSAERPEGSISTLTIQRTEQRDSAMYRCASSPITGAGANVLTFGAGSRLTVL.

In its sample, this clonotype was seen a few times. The V gene is TRBV28, the J gene TRBJ2-3; D uncertain. The CDR3 covers 14 residues. Germline CDR1 reads MDHEN; CDR2 reads SYDVKM. Trimming took off 3 bases at V and 1 base at J, with 8 bases between the two ends. The CDR3 spells CASSLRGGTDTQYF. The CDR3 coding sequence is TGTGCCAGCAGTTTGAGAGGTGGCACAGATACGCAGTATTTT.

This clonotype occurred a few times. The rearrangement uses TRBV7-2 and TRBJ1-1; TRBD1 is a possible D gene (5 bases). V dropped 5 bases and J dropped 11 bases, with 15 bases sitting between them. Germline CDR1 reads SGHTA; CDR2 reads FQGNSA. This CDR3 has 12 residues. For the CDR3, the DNA is TGTGCCAGCAGCGGGGGATACCAGACTGCTTTCTTT. Residues: CASSGGYQTAFF.

This clonotype was counted a few times. The J gene is TRBJ1-2, the V gene TRBV12-3 or TRBV12-4, with 8 bases fitting TRBD1. The J segment lost 4 bases and the V segment lost 4 bases, leaving 11 bases of the junction unmatched. The CDR3 extends over 16 amino acids. CDR3 bases: TGTGCCAGCAGTTCAGACCGGACAGGGTATGCCTATGGCTACACCTTC. Translation gives CASSSDRTGYAYGYTF.

J is TRBJ1-2 and V is TRBV28; no firm D call. The CDR3 extends over 13 amino acids. V lost 6 bases, J lost 2 bases, and 10 bases lay in between. The germline V gene has CDR1 MDHEN and CDR2 SYDVKM. The CDR3 DNA reads as TGTGCCAGCAGGCTCCCGTTGAACTATGGCTACACCTTC. It encodes CASRLPLNYGYTF.

The V gene is TRBV7-6, the J gene TRBJ2-5; D is undetermined. The CDR3 consists of 13 residues. V was clipped by 0 bases and J by 5 bases, with 7 bases between them. Germline assignment: CDR1 SGHVS and CDR2 FNYEAQ. CDR3 region: CASSLAGWETQYF. The CDR3, as DNA: TGTGCCAGCAGCTTAGCGGGGTGGGAGACCCAGTACTTC.

This chain connects TRBV20-1 to TRBJ1-5; 10 bases are a match to TRBD1. In germline, CDR1 is DFQATT, CDR2 SNEGSKA (reference sequence). This CDR3 is 15 amino acids long. After removal of 1 base from V and 6 bases from J, the junction contained 6 bases not matched to a gene. The CDR3 DNA sequence: TGCAGTGCTAGAGGGACAGGGGGTGAGAGTCAGCCCCAGCATTTT. It encodes CSARGTGGESQPQHF.

The DNA for the CDR3 is TGTGCCAGCAGCACTCCACAAGGCTACACCTTC. Translated, it gives CASSTPQGYTF. This chain joins TRBV7-4 and TRBJ1-2; D not resolved. V was clipped by 5 bases and J by 8 bases, with 9 bases between them. Germline V gives CDR1 SGHVT, CDR2 SQSDAQ. The CDR3 has 11 amino acids.

The chain employs TRBV12-3 or TRBV12-4 and TRBJ2-3, with D hard to call. The CDR3 is 13 residues long. Trimming pared 5 bases from V and 6 bases from J, leaving 12 bases between. The CDR3 spells CASSLPPSDTQYF. For the CDR3, the DNA is TGTGCCAGCAGTCTCCCCCCTAGTGATACGCAGTATTTT.

The chain is built from TRBV7-9 and TRBJ1-6; D is undetermined. This CDR3 has 18 amino acids. Germline V gives CDR1 SEHNR, CDR2 FQNEAQ (reference sequence). Trimming took 5 bases from V and 0 from J, leaving 17 bases between them. This CDR3 is CASSPAGALSSYNSPLHF. The CDR3 DNA sequence: TGTGCCAGCAGCCCGGCGGGCGCGCTGAGCTCCTATAATTCACCCCTCCACTTT.

The CDR3 nucleotides read TGTGCCAGCAGCCCCCCTACAGGGAGTCAGCCCCAGCATTTT. Encoded protein: CASSPPTGSQPQHF. The V and J genes are TRBV7-2 and TRBJ1-5; tentatively, D is TRBD1 (6 bases). Germline-derived CDR1 and CDR2 are SGHTA and FQGNSA. This CDR3 comprises 14 residues. Trimming removed 5 bases at V and 6 bases at J, with 14 bases between.

V usage is TRBV4-3 and J usage is TRBJ2-5; 13 nucleotides line up with TRBD2. The CDR3 is 17 amino acids. The trim removed 2 bases at V and 2 bases at J, leaving 5 bases unmatched. CDR1 LGHNA and CDR2 YSLEER come from the germline V gene. CDR3 sequence reads: CASSQTGLAGWQETQYF. CDR3 DNA: TGCGCCAGCAGCCAAACGGGACTAGCGGGGTGGCAAGAGACCCAGTACTTC.

The chain links TRBV7-9 to TRBJ1-2; TRBD1 agrees at 10 bases. CDR1 SEHNR and CDR2 FQNEAQ come from the germline V gene (reference sequence). Losses at the gene ends were 5 bases for V and 3 bases for J; bases not matched to a gene: 3. This CDR3 is built from 14 residues. The CDR3 reads CASSQTGGYYGYTF. CDR3 bases: TGTGCCAGCAGCCAGACAGGGGGCTACTATGGCTACACCTTC.

CDR3 DNA sequence: TGCGCCAGCAGTCAAGGGGACAGGGGACCTTGGACCTACGAGCAGTACTTC. It is translated as CASSQGDRGPWTYEQYF. V gene TRBV23-1 combines with J gene TRBJ2-7; 10 bases are a match to TRBD1. TRBV23-1 is an ORF, with its function uncertain. CDR3 size: 17 residues. After removal of 2 bases from V and 2 bases from J, the junction contained 9 bases not matched to a gene.

V gene TRBV20-1 combines with J gene TRBJ2-7; the D is unclear. This CDR3 spans 13 amino acids. The germline V gene encodes CDR1 DFQATT and CDR2 SNEGSKA (reference sequence). V gave up 1 base and J gave up 0 bases, with 7 bases separating them. CDR3 DNA: TGCAGTGCTAGAGTGCAGAGCTCCTACGAGCAGTACTTC. Protein sequence: CSARVQSSYEQYF.

The sample holds a few counts of this clonotype. Here the CDR3 reads CASSYDRQGGNQPQHF. The DNA of the CDR3 is TGTGCCAGCAGTTACGACAGACAGGGGGGAAACCAGCCCCAGCATTTT. The rearrangement links TRBV6-2 or TRBV6-3 to TRBJ1-5; 9 positions agree with TRBD1. The J segment lost 7 bases and the V segment lost 2 bases, leaving 9 bases of the junction unmatched. Germline CDR1 MNHEY, CDR2 SVGEGT. The CDR3 covers 16 residues.

This clonotype was seen more than once but under ten times. The V call is TRBV6-5, the J call TRBJ2-7, with D perhaps TRBD2 (6 bases). The CDR3 length is 14 residues. V gave up 0 bases and J gave up 5 bases, with 11 bases separating them. CDR1 and CDR2 from the germline V gene are MNHEY and SVGAGI. CDR3 DNA: TGTGCCAGCAGTTACTCGAGGCGGGGCGACGAGCAGTACTTC. It encodes CASSYSRRGDEQYF.